Given below is one TCR beta chain in context. Data came from immunoSEQ multiplex PCR; TCRdb stores just in-frame clones and leaves some out. Among around 100,000 clones listed, about nine tenths were seen once. These data originate in a study of control samples from healthy donors and cancer patients. Trimming took 2 bases from V and 5 from J, leaving 21 bases between them. The CDR3 runs to 17 residues. The V gene is TRBV23-1, the J gene TRBJ1-1; D is uncertain. TRBV23-1 is assigned to the ORF class and has an uncertain function. Sequencing input: blood. The source of this sequence is a woman between 18 and 30 years old in good health. The CDR3 nucleotides are TGCGCCAGCAGTCAAGGGCTGAGGGCGGCACCCGGGACTGAAGCTTTCTTT. It specifies CASSQGLRAAPGTEAFF.